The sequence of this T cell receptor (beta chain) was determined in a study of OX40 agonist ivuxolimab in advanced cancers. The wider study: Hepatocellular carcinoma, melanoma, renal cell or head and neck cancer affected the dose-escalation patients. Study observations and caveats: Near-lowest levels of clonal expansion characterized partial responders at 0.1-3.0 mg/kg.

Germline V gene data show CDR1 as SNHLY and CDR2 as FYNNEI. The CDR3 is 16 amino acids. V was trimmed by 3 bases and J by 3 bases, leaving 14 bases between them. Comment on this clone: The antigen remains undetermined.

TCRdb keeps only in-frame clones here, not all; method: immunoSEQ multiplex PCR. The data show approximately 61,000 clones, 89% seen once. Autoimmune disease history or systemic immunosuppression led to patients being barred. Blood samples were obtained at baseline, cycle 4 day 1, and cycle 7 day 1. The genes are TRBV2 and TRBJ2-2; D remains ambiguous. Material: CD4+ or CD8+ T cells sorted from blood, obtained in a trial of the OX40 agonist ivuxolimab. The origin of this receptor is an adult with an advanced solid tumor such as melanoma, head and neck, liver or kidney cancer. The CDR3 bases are TGTGCCAGCAGTGATGGAACAGCCGCCCACACCGGGGAGCTGTTTTTT. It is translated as CASSDGTAAHTGELFF.